The subject of this entry is one T cell receptor (beta chain). This clonotype was seen a few times. Its antigen is unknown. Base qualities were left out, and no much larger clone turns up one base away. The data derive from a study of CD8 T cells in ankylosing spondylitis (dated by TCRdb to 2017 to 2019). In terms of the full investigation: To find TCR variants linked to disease, the study profiled T cell receptor beta repertoires in ankylosing spondylitis patients and healthy donors. The whole study cohort included some 100 healthy donors and around 25 ankylosing spondylitis patients. Peripheral blood was sampled, and synovial fluid was also collected from ankylosing spondylitis patients.

After removal of 7 bases from V and 6 bases from J, the junction retains 19 bases not matched to a gene. In the germline V gene, CDR1 corresponds to SGHRS and CDR2 to YFSETQ. Measured from the cysteine to the phenylalanine, the CDR3 is 17 residues long. Just CDR3 DNA is preserved here, 51 bases in frame from base 1. The data were produced on an Illumina HiSeq 2500. Quantitative 5'-RACE with molecular barcodes was used to prepare TCR beta libraries. Per the authors' processing: To identify disease-linked TCR variants, a new computational method was used, one built on a probabilistic model of VDJ rearrangement. TCRdb trimmed public reads at Q25 via fastp, called clones via MiXCR and kept in-frame beta chains. Each CDR3 protein gets just one entry, which takes the most common genes and DNA from the rows behind it. The V and J calls, along with clone size, are taken from TCRdb and not from the paper's own processing. In all, the sample holds nearly 350,000 distinct CDR3 sequences, and about 15% of those were seen once. The ten top clones hold about 1.1% of the sample.

Broad study findings and their caveats: The disease-linked clones were reported as significantly enriched in matched synovial fluid samples from ankylosing spondylitis patients. Some motif variants were previously reported in synovial fluid and blood of reactive arthritis patients, suggesting common disease-initiation mechanisms. Blood from ankylosing spondylitis patients appeared to be characterized by a TCR beta motif composed of roughly eight highly homologous amino acid variants. The disease-linked clones showed a CD8+ phenotype and occurred at relatively low frequencies in peripheral blood.

The chain is assembled from TRBV5-1 and TRBJ2-1, with 7 central nucleotides matching TRBD2. Sequencing was done on a sample of blood, either unsorted or a sorted T cell fraction (not recorded which). The receptor's source is a male donor with ankylosing spondylitis or in good health (not recorded which). The DNA reads TGCGCCAGCGTCTCACCCGGGGACTACCTTACCTGCAATGAGCAGTTCTTC. Its coded protein is CASVSPGDYLTCNEQFF. With the portions outside the CDR3 filled from the reference TRBV5-1 and TRBJ2-1 genes, the complete variable region becomes KAGVTQTPRYLIKTRGQQVTLSCSPISGHRSVSWYQQTPGQGLQFLFEYFSETQRNKGNFPGRFSGRQFSNSRSEMNVSTLELGDSALYLCASVSPGDYLTCNEQFFGPGTRLTVL.